The 3 T cell receptor beta chains below come from one sample, sequenced in a study of blood T cell repertoires in COVID-19. Some clones are missing from TCRdb's copy, which holds only in-frame ones; the method was immunoSEQ multiplex PCR. Of about 230,000 clones listed, around 89% were seen once; the top ten hold over 2%. Sequences were obtained from PBMCs or T cells enriched from blood (not recorded which). These receptors were obtained from a woman between 40 and 50 years old with acute COVID-19.

The chain employs TRBV7-2 and TRBJ2-1; 9 nucleotides match TRBD2. Per the germline V gene, CDR1 is SGHTA and CDR2 is FQGNSA. After removal of 2 bases from V and 0 bases from J, the junction contained 5 bases not matched to a gene. The length of the CDR3 is 17 residues. CDR3 bases: TGTGCCAGCAGCTTAACGACTAGCGGACTCTCCTACAATGAGCAGTTCTTC. Translation gives CASSLTTSGLSYNEQFF.

This chain uses TRBV6-5 with TRBJ1-6; 8 bases agree with TRBD1. The CDR3 spans 15 residues. The germline V gene encodes CDR1 MNHEY and CDR2 SVGAGI. V lost 1 base to trimming and J lost 8 bases; unmatched junction nucleotides: 4. CDR3 region: CASSYYDRGDSPLHF. The CDR3 nucleotides read TGTGCCAGCAGTTACTACGACAGGGGTGATTCACCCCTCCACTTT.

V usage is TRBV13 and J usage is TRBJ1-2; 12 bases fit TRBD1. The CDR3 runs to 17 residues. Germline CDR1 PRHDT, CDR2 FYEKMQ (reference sequence). The trim removed 5 bases at V and 5 bases at J, leaving 12 bases unmatched. Here the CDR3 DNA reads TGTGCCAGCAGCCCCCCCCGCCCGGGACAGGGGGCGTATGGCTACACCTTC. Protein: CASSPPRPGQGAYGYTF.